This T cell receptor beta chain is from a study of T cells expressing NK-cell markers (dated by TCRdb to 2020 to 2021). For the wider study: About eight donors provided sorted CD3+CD56+NKG2C+, CD3+CD56+NKG2C- and CD3+CD56-NKG2C+ T-cell subsets, whose TCR beta-chain repertoires were profiled. Among the eight sequenced donors, seven were HCMV-seropositive and one was HCMV-seronegative. All eight donors whose samples were sequenced were randomly selected healthy volunteers, three of them men and five women. Sequencing of the libraries produced 2 x 150 bp reads on Illumina HiSeq 2000/2500, MiSeq or NextSeq.

On this clonotype: What antigen it recognizes has not been identified.

HCMV serostatus was determined by detecting HCMV-specific IgG in serum with a commercial ELISA kit. Peripheral blood mononuclear cells were isolated from blood by Ficoll density gradient centrifugation. Here is what the overall study found, with its caveats: It remained unclear whether the expanded NKG2C-expressing T cell clones were specific for HCMV antigens. For several donors, the dominant CD3+CD56+NKG2C+ clonotypes were among the top 10 CD8+ clonotypes and accounted for about 1.0-7.5% of CD8+ T cells. Those dominant clonotypes were again the most abundant among CD3+CD56-NKG2C+ cells in several donors, at roughly 25-60.1%.

This sample was sequenced with an Illumina HiSeq 2000. TCR beta cDNA libraries were made by 5'RACE template switching that added a universal primer site and unique molecular identifiers. cDNA synthesis was primed from the TCR beta constant segment, followed by two successive PCR amplification steps. As for the original processing: MIGEC was used to demultiplex reads and group reads by UMI, and MiTCR was used to assemble and quantify clonotypes. To exclude erroneous sequences, only TCR cDNA sequences supported by at least two reads were retained. The tcR package was used for downstream repertoire analysis, with clonotypes matched between fractions based on CDR3 nucleotide sequence plus V segment. VDJmatch was used to annotate antigen specificity against VDJdb, with one amino acid substitution in CDR3 permitted. TCRdb reanalyzed the reads, keeping one entry per CDR3 protein sequence and omitting DNA. The V and J calls were not made by the authors but by TCRdb's processing. The sample's table covers 150,000 to 200,000 distinct CDR3 sequences. The top ten constitute less than 20% of the sample.

The CDR3 has 14 amino acids, counting the end cysteine and phenylalanine. No DNA accompanies this entry. CDR1 and CDR2 were assigned from the germline V gene as MNHNS and SASEGT. Recombination linked TRBV6-1 to TRBJ2-1; the D gene TCRdb calls, TRBD2, cannot be checked with no DNA. Sequencing input: blood T cells: a sorted CD56 or NKG2C T cell subset, CD4+ or CD8+ T cells, or bulk PBMC T cells (not recorded which). This TCR was sampled from a woman between 18 and 75 years old in good health. The CDR3 region reads CASRPLAGGSEQFF.